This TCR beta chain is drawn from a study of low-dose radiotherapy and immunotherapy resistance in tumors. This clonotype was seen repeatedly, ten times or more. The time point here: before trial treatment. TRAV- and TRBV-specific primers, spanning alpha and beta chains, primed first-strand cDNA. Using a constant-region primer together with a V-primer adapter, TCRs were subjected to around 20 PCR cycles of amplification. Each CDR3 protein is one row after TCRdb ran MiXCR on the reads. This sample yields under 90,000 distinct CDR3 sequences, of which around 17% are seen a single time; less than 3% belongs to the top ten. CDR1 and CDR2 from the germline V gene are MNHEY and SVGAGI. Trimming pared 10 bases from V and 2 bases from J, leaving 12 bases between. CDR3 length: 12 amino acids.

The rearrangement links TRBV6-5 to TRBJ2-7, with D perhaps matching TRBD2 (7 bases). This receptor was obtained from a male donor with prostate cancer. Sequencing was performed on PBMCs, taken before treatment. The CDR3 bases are TGTGCCACGAGGGGGGGGACCTACGAGCAGTACTTC. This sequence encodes CATRGGTYEQYF.